This paragraph covers one T cell receptor (beta chain) sequence. Antigen specificity is unknown. These data are taken from a study of graft-versus-host responses after intestinal transplantation. Study background: Transplants given to recipients were multivisceral, liver-intestinal, or isolated intestinal. Study outcomes and limitations: Early post-transplant declines in HvG were associated with peak levels of circulating GvH clones.

TCRdb's copy holds only in-frame clones and misses some; the assay was immunoSEQ multiplex PCR. The sample carries under 20,000 clones, just under 95% recorded once. Germline V gene lookup returns CDR1 SNHLY and CDR2 FYNNEI. The CDR3 runs to 15 residues. Trimming took 7 bases from V and 10 from J, leaving 24 bases between them. V gene TRBV2 combines with J gene TRBJ2-3, with D perhaps being TRBD1 or TRBD2 (7 bases each). The clonotype originates from a human patient who received an intestinal transplant, so some T cells may come from the graft donor. Sequenced material: PBMCs, taken 23 days after intestinal transplant. This chain's CDR3 is CASKRSGTVFPSQYF. The CDR3 DNA follows: TGTGCCAGCAAAAGGAGCGGGACAGTCTTTCCCTCGCAGTATTTT.